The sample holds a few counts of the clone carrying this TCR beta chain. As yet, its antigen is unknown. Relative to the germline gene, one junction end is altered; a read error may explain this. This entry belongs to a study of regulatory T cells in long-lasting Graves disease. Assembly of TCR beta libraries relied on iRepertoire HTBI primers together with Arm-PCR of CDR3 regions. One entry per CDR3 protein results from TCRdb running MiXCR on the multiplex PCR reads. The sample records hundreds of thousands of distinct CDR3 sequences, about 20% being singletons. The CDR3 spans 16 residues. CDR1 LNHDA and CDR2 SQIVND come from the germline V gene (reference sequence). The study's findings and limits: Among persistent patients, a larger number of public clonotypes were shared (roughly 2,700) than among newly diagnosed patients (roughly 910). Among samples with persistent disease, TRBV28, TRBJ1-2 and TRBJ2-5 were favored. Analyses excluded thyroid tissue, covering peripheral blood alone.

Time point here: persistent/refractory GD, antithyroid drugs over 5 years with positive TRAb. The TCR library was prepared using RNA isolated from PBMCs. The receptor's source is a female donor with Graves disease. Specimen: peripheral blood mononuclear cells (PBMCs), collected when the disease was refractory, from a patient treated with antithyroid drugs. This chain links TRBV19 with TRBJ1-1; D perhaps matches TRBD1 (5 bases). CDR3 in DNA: TGTGCCAGTAGAACATCAGGTGGGGCAGGACTCACTAAAGCTTTCTTT. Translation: CASRTSGGAGLTKAFF.